This T cell receptor (beta chain) was identified in a study of PD-L1 blockade in urothelial cancer. Study overall: About 85% of the roughly 30 patients comprised males who had bladder-origin urothelial cancer. The number of prior chemotherapy regimens per patient was 0 to 3. Blood analysis occurred 3 weeks (second dose) and 6 weeks after treatment start.

The time point was: peripheral blood 6 weeks after treatment start. Locally advanced or metastatic urothelial carcinoma affected all patients. This clone was picked up one time. Data came from immunoSEQ multiplex PCR; TCRdb stores just in-frame clones and leaves some out. In the table there are around 110,000 clones, around 89% of which are singletons. This specimen consisted of PBMCs, obtained around atezolizumab (anti-PD-L1) treatment. This clonotype originated in a man in his fifties or sixties with urothelial cancer.

The CDR3 protein is CASSEVGLAGADTQYF. CDR3 nucleotide sequence: TGTGCCAGCAGTGAAGTTGGACTAGCGGGGGCCGATACGCAGTATTTT. J is TRBJ2-3 and V is TRBV2; 13 bases fit TRBD2. V gave up 1 base and J gave up 6 bases; unmatched junction bases: 4. The V gene's germline CDR1 is SNHLY and CDR2 FYNNEI. The CDR3 loop spans 16 amino acids.